A single sample is the source of the 7 T cell receptor beta chains below, sequenced in a study of monozygotic twins with inflammatory bowel disease. TCRdb re-called the 5' RACE reads; every CDR3 protein appears as one record, without DNA. Its clone listing holds hundreds of thousands of distinct CDR3 sequences. Sequencing was done on a sample of blood. The receptors were sampled from a human donor with ulcerative colitis or Crohn's disease, or a healthy co-twin of an affected twin (not recorded which).

This rearrangement joins TRBV12-3 or TRBV12-4 to TRBJ2-7; the TRBD2 assignment by TCRdb is unverifiable without DNA. CDR3 length: 15 amino acids. The CDR3 reads CASSFSASGSYEQYF.

The chain has TRBV11-2 and TRBJ2-3; TCRdb gives TRBD2 as the D gene, but with no DNA this cannot be confirmed. CDR3 size: 17 residues. Germline values: CDR1 SGHAT, CDR2 FQNNGV. CDR3 loop: CASSPEGLAENTDTQYF.

The chain recombines TRBV6-5 with TRBJ2-5. Germline assignment: CDR1 MNHEY and CDR2 SVGAGI. The CDR3 is made up of 12 amino acids. CDR3 in amino acids: CASSELGETQYF.

V usage is TRBV2 and J usage is TRBJ1-1. This CDR3 has 13 amino acids. Germline V gene sequence: CDR1 SNHLY, CDR2 FYNNEI. This CDR3 is CASSEAAGTEAFF.

V gene TRBV4-3 combines with J gene TRBJ2-7. Germline V gene lookup returns CDR1 LGHNA and CDR2 YSLEER. The length of the CDR3 is 15 residues. The CDR3 sequence is CASSQFRDSSYEQYF.

The chain joins TRBV5-1 to TRBJ1-5. Germline-derived CDR1 and CDR2 are SGHRS and YFSETQ. This CDR3 spans 14 amino acids. Here the CDR3 reads CASSLGTGREPQHF.

This chain joins TRBV11-2 and TRBJ2-1; TCRdb indicates TRBD2, and absent DNA this call remains unverified. The CDR3 runs 14 residues. From germline, CDR1 is SGHAT and CDR2 FQNNGV. CDR3 sequence: CASSVTRGHEEQFF.